The 18 T cell receptor beta chains reported below all come from one sample, sequenced in a study of blood T cell repertoires in COVID-19. Measured with immunoSEQ multiplex PCR; TCRdb has only the in-frame clones, and not every one. The data hold 250,000 to 300,000 clones, with around 86% observed a single time. Sequencing used peripheral blood. The source is a man between 45 and 60 years old with acute or convalescent COVID-19.

This clone has a single count. The rearrangement uses TRBV3-1 (or the pseudogene TRBV3-2) and TRBJ1-6, with D hard to call. CDR1 is LGHDT, CDR2 YNNKEL, per germline (reference sequence). CDR3 length equals 17 residues. With 3 bases removed from V and 0 bases from J, the gap between germline ends came to 12 bases. Here the CDR3 reads CASSHEDWHSYNSPLHF. CDR3 coding DNA: TGTGCCAGCAGCCATGAGGACTGGCACTCCTATAATTCACCCCTCCACTTT.

The CDR3 sequence: CASSLTYPSVNTEAFF. In DNA form, the CDR3 reads TGCGCCAGCAGCTTGACCTATCCGAGTGTGAACACTGAAGCTTTCTTT. The chain uses TRBV5-1 and TRBJ1-1; D remains ambiguous. This CDR3 has 16 residues. The V gene's germline CDR1 is SGHRS and CDR2 YFSETQ. V lost 1 base, J lost 0 bases, and 13 bases lay in between. The complete variable domain, with remaining parts taken from reference TRBV5-1 and TRBJ1-1, reads KAGVTQTPRYLIKTRGQQVTLSCSPISGHRSVSWYQQTPGQGLQFLFEYFSETQRNKGNFPGRFSGRQFSNSRSEMNVSTLELGDSALYLCASSLTYPSVNTEAFFGQGTRLTVV.

The CDR3 loop is CASSSRLGTEAFF. The CDR3 nucleotides are TGTGCCAGCAGCTCGCGACTTGGAACTGAAGCTTTCTTT. The chain joins TRBV7-3 to TRBJ1-1; D is ambiguous. Germline CDR1 reads SGHTA; CDR2 reads FQGTGA. This CDR3 is 13 amino acids long. The V and J ends lost 4 bases and 5 bases respectively, with 11 bases between them.

The chain combines TRBV5-1 with TRBJ2-5; D might be TRBD1 (6 bases). Trimming removed 5 bases at V and 3 bases at J, with 11 bases between. The CDR3 runs to 13 residues. Germline loops: CDR1 SGHRS, CDR2 YFSETQ. CDR3 DNA: TGCGCCAGCAGTGCAGGGGTGGAAGAGACCCAGTACTTC. Translation: CASSAGVEETQYF.

In its sample, this clone was seen many times. This chain connects TRBV5-1 to TRBJ2-7, with 7 positions matching TRBD1. Unmatched junction bases numbered 3, after V lost 4 bases and J lost 2 bases. The CDR3 contains 13 residues. Germline CDR1 SGHRS, CDR2 YFSETQ. The CDR3 coding sequence is TGCGCCAGCAGCGACGACAGGGCCTACGAGCAGTACTTC. It yields the protein CASSDDRAYEQYF.

J is TRBJ1-2 and V is TRBV6-5; TRBD1 agrees at 7 bases. CDR1 is MNHEY, CDR2 SVGAGI, per germline. The CDR3 runs 14 residues. The trim removed 10 bases at V and 5 bases at J, leaving 13 bases unmatched. CDR3 nucleotides: TGTGCCACAACCAGAACACAGGGGAATTATGGCTACACCTTC. Protein: CATTRTQGNYGYTF.

The chain employs TRBV9 and TRBJ2-3; TRBD1 might be the D (6 bases). CDR1 SGDLS and CDR2 YYNGEE come from the germline V gene. The V end was cut by 5 bases, the J end by 3 bases, with 10 bases between. CDR3 length: 13 residues. The CDR3 region has the DNA TGTGCCAGCAGTACACAGGGAACAGATACGCAGTATTTT. Translated, it gives CASSTQGTDTQYF. The complete variable domain, with remaining parts taken from reference TRBV9 and TRBJ2-3, reads DSGVTQTPKHLITATGQRVTLRCSPRSGDLSVYWYQQSLDQGLQFLIQYYNGEERAKGNILERFSAQQFPDLHSELNLSSLELGDSALYFCASSTQGTDTQYFGPGTRLTVL.

In its sample, this clone was seen a few times. This chain joins TRBV7-8 and TRBJ2-1, with D possibly TRBD2 on 6 matching bases. Germline loops: CDR1 SGHVS, CDR2 FQNEAQ. Trimming stripped 1 base from V and 1 base from J, with 8 bases between. This CDR3 has 15 amino acids. The CDR3 region is CASSLDGGSYNEQFF. The CDR3 coding sequence is TGTGCCAGCAGCTTAGACGGGGGTTCCTACAATGAGCAGTTCTTC.

This chain links TRBV6-5 with TRBJ2-2; the D is unclear. The CDR3 sequence is 15 residues long. Germline values: CDR1 MNHEY, CDR2 SVGAGI. The V and J ends lost 6 bases and 6 bases respectively, with 17 bases between them. The CDR3 DNA is TGTGCCAGCAGCCCCACATGGCCCCTGGCCGGGGAGCTGTTTTTT. It encodes CASSPTWPLAGELFF.

This clone was observed a few times. The chain links TRBV4-1 to TRBJ2-2; D unresolved. V gave up 4 bases and J gave up 10 bases, with 10 bases separating them. Looked up from germline, CDR1 is MGHRA and CDR2 is YSYEKL. The CDR3 is 12 amino acids. CDR3 bases: TGCGCCAGCAGCCGTCCGGGTCCGGAGCTGTTTTTT. Translated, it gives CASSRPGPELFF.

The CDR3 is CASSQPGTASPKFF. CDR3 sequence (DNA): TGCGCCAGCAGCCAACCAGGGACAGCCTCCCCGAAGTTTTTT. The rearrangement uses TRBV4-1 and TRBJ1-4; TRBD1 aligns across 7 bases. Looked up from germline, CDR1 is MGHRA and CDR2 is YSYEKL. The CDR3 consists of 14 residues. V gave up 2 bases and J gave up 16 bases; unmatched junction bases: 13.

V gene TRBV15 combines with J gene TRBJ1-1; a weak D match, TRBD1 (5 bases). With 5 bases removed from V and 0 bases from J, the gap between germline ends came to 7 bases. The CDR3 is 13 amino acids. In germline, CDR1 is LNHNV, CDR2 YYDKDF (reference sequence). The CDR3, as DNA: TGTGCCACCAGCCAGGGCTTGAACACTGAAGCTTTCTTT. Its protein product is CATSQGLNTEAFF. The full variable domain, completed using reference TRBV15 and TRBJ1-1, is DAMVIQNPRYQVTQFGKPVTLSCSQTLNHNVMYWYQQKSSQAPKLLFHYYDKDFNNEADTPDNFQSRRPNTSFCFLDIRSPGLGDTAMYLCATSQGLNTEAFFGQGTRLTVV.

The rearrangement uses TRBV9 and TRBJ2-2; D is ambiguous. The CDR3 is 15 residues long. Trimming pared 4 bases from V and 4 bases from J, leaving 14 bases between. Germline-derived CDR1 and CDR2 are SGDLS and YYNGEE. CDR3 region: CASSLSSRGTGELFF. The CDR3 bases are TGTGCCAGCAGCCTGAGTTCCAGAGGCACCGGGGAGCTGTTTTTT.

DNA of the CDR3: TGTGCCAGCAGTGAAGGGCAGGGGGCTTCGTCACCCCTCCACTTT. It is translated as CASSEGQGASSPLHF. J is TRBJ1-6 and V is TRBV25-1, with TRBD1 matching 8 bases. The germline gives CDR1 MGHDK, CDR2 SYGVNS. The CDR3 is made up of 15 amino acids. With 2 bases clipped from V and 10 bases from J, the junction kept 7 bases outside the gene matches.

CDR3 DNA: TGTGCCAGCAGCTCGACTCCCCGAAAGAACACCGGGGAGCTGTTTTTT. Its translation: CASSSTPRKNTGELFF. The genes are TRBV7-9 and TRBJ2-2; D uncertain. The germline V gene encodes CDR1 SEHNR and CDR2 FQNEAQ (reference sequence). With 4 bases removed from V and 1 base from J, the gap between germline ends came to 13 bases. The CDR3 extends over 16 amino acids.

The chain combines TRBV5-4 with TRBJ2-5; 7 bases agree with TRBD1. Germline assignment: CDR1 SGHNT and CDR2 YYREEE (reference sequence). Losses at the gene ends were 4 bases for V and 3 bases for J; bases not matched to a gene: 12. The CDR3 length is 16 residues. This CDR3 is CASSRGGQSVKETQYF. As DNA, the CDR3 is TGTGCCAGCAGCCGAGGGGGACAGTCGGTGAAAGAGACCCAGTACTTC.

Concerning this clone: Distinct nucleotide sequences in the sample also encode this CDR3. This sequence joins TRBV11-1 and TRBJ1-1; no definite D call. Between the trimmed V and J ends, which lost 1 base and 5 bases, there was a span of 11 bases. Germline CDR1 is SGHAT and CDR2 is FQDESV (reference sequence). The CDR3 runs to 14 residues. CDR3 in amino acids: CASSLGRGSTEAFF. In DNA, the CDR3 is TGTGCCAGCAGCTTAGGGAGAGGGAGTACTGAAGCTTTCTTT.

The genes are TRBV25-1 and TRBJ1-2; no clear D. Germline-derived CDR1 and CDR2 are MGHDK and SYGVNS. CDR3 length equals 15 residues. Trimming removed 5 bases at V and 4 bases at J, with 17 bases between. CDR3 bases: TGTGCCAGCAGTAACTCCGACCAGGCAGTCTATGGCTACACCTTC. Residues: CASSNSDQAVYGYTF.